This T cell receptor beta chain was captured in a study of control samples from healthy donors and cancer patients. Germline CDR1 reads MNHNY; CDR2 reads SVGAGI (reference sequence). The CDR3 has 17 amino acids. V trimming: 5 bases; J trimming: 9 bases; junction bases outside the gene matches: 14. Profiling relied on immunoSEQ multiplex PCR, and the TCRdb table lists in-frame clones only, not all of them. The data contain some 130,000 clones, about 90% of them singletons. What was sequenced was blood. This clonotype was obtained from a woman between 45 and 65 years old in good health. The V and J genes are TRBV6-6 and TRBJ2-1, with TRBD1 matching 12 bases. The CDR3 protein is CASSHRAGTGGIGEQFF. CDR3 nucleotide sequence: TGTGCCAGCAGTCACCGAGCCGGGACAGGGGGCATTGGTGAGCAGTTCTTC.